These 10 T cell receptor beta chains came from one sample sequenced in a study of post-analysis software for immune sequencing data. General study results and limits: Higher frequency in patients than in controls was seen for roughly five TRBV segments, with TRBV5-6, TRBV5-1 and TRBV20-1 among them.

The authors incorporated unique molecular identifiers into the TCR beta cDNA libraries. Each CDR3 protein is one row after TCRdb ran MiXCR on the PCR reads. The sample lists some 700,000 distinct CDR3 sequences, 59% occurring once. What these receptors recognize is not known. Sequenced: blood. The origin of the receptors is a girl aged 2 to 10 with multiple sclerosis.

This chain links TRBV12-3 or TRBV12-4 with TRBJ2-6; a weak D match, TRBD2 (6 bases). Trimming stripped 8 bases from V and 0 bases from J, with 14 bases between. The CDR3 has 16 amino acids. Here the CDR3 reads CASPRRGSSGANVLTF. Written as DNA, the CDR3 is TGTGCCAGCCCTAGGCGGGGAAGCTCTGGGGCCAACGTCCTGACTTTC.

The chain joins TRBV7-2 to TRBJ1-2; perhaps TRBD1 as D (6 bases). The CDR3 consists of 15 residues. Germline V CDR1 and CDR2: SGHTA, FQGNSA. V shed 1 base and J shed 4 bases, with 13 bases lying between them. The CDR3 loop is CASSLERTVFYGYTF. The CDR3 bases are TGTGCCAGCAGCTTAGAGAGGACAGTTTTCTATGGCTACACCTTC.

J is TRBJ2-4 and V is TRBV7-8, with D perhaps matching TRBD2 (6 bases). Germline V lookup: CDR1 SGHVS, CDR2 FQNEAQ. There are 14 residues in the CDR3. Trimming stripped 7 bases from V and 0 bases from J, with 10 bases between. The CDR3 DNA reads as TGTGCCAGCACCCCGACTAGAGCCAAAAACATTCAGTACTTC. The encoded protein is CASTPTRAKNIQYF. The variable domain in full, with the rest retrieved from reference TRBV7-8 and TRBJ2-4, is GAGVSQSPRYKVAKRGQDVALRCDPISGHVSLFWYQQALGQGPEFLTYFQNEAQLDKSGLPSDRFFAERPEGSVSTLKIQRTQQEDSAVYLCASTPTRAKNIQYFGAGTRLSVL.

The table lists this clonotype with a count of one. The chain uses TRBV29-1 and TRBJ2-6; 7 positions match TRBD1. In germline, CDR1 is SQVTM, CDR2 ANQGSEA. The length of the CDR3 is 15 residues. V was clipped by 5 bases and J by 0 bases; unmatched bases: 4. CDR3 amino acids: CSVQGQFSGANVLTF. The CDR3, as DNA: TGCAGCGTTCAGGGACAGTTCTCTGGGGCCAACGTCCTGACTTTC.

There are a few counts of this clonotype. The chain has TRBV29-1 and TRBJ1-5, with D perhaps TRBD1 (6 bases). CDR1 is SQVTM and CDR2 is ANQGSEA in the germline V gene. V was clipped by 5 bases and J by 5 bases, with 13 bases between them. This CDR3 is built from 13 residues. For the CDR3, the DNA is TGCAGCGTTACACAGGGTAGAGATCAGCCCCAGCATTTT. Translating gives CSVTQGRDQPQHF.

V gene TRBV7-2 combines with J gene TRBJ1-2, with 7 bases identical to TRBD1. Trimming cost V 5 bases and J 0 bases; bases outside gene matches: 3. This CDR3 contains 14 residues. CDR1 is SGHTA, CDR2 FQGNSA, per germline. Here the CDR3 reads CASSPQGTNYGYTF. The DNA of the CDR3 is TGTGCCAGCAGCCCACAGGGGACTAACTATGGCTACACCTTC. The complete variable domain, with remaining parts taken from reference TRBV7-2 and TRBJ1-2, reads GAGVSQSPSNKVTEKGKDVELRCDPISGHTALYWYRQSLGQGLEFLIYFQGNSAPDKSGLPSDRFSAERTGGSVSTLTIQRTQQEDSAVYLCASSPQGTNYGYTFGSGTRLTVV.

This clonotype turned up a few times. V gene TRBV5-1 combines with J gene TRBJ2-7, with 7 bases that match TRBD1. The CDR3 consists of 14 residues. Per the germline V gene, CDR1 is SGHRS and CDR2 is YFSETQ. Trimming took 4 bases from V and 6 from J; bases not matched to a gene: 10. The CDR3: CASSPGTVPLEQYF. CDR3 DNA: TGCGCCAGCAGCCCCGGGACAGTGCCCCTCGAGCAGTACTTC.

This clonotype occurred a few times. This sequence joins TRBV20-1 and TRBJ2-7; D might be TRBD2 (5 bases). The J call may be mistaken, given a closer DNA end match to TRBJ2-5. The CDR3 sequence is 13 residues long. CDR1 and CDR2 (germline): DFQATT, SNEGSKA (reference sequence). The CDR3: CSARRVPQETQYF. Written as DNA, the CDR3 is TGCAGTGCTAGGCGGGTCCCACAAGAGACCCAGTACTTC.

This clonotype turned up a few times. The chain is built from TRBV11-2 and TRBJ2-3; 14 positions agree with TRBD2. V shed 0 bases, J shed 0 bases, and the junction held 8 bases outside the gene matches. The germline CDR1 and CDR2 sequences are SGHAT and FQNNGV. The CDR3 consists of 20 residues. CDR3 DNA sequence: TGTGCCAGCAGCTTAGATCCGGGACTAGCGGGGGTACCCAGCACAGATACGCAGTATTTT. It specifies CASSLDPGLAGVPSTDTQYF. The variable domain in full, with the rest retrieved from reference TRBV11-2 and TRBJ2-3, is EAGVAQSPRYKIIEKRQSVAFWCNPISGHATLYWYQQILGQGPKLLIQFQNNGVVDDSQLPKDRFSAERLKGVDSTLKIQPAKLEDSAVYLCASSLDPGLAGVPSTDTQYFGPGTRLTVL.

This clonotype has just a few counts. The chain combines TRBV4-3 with TRBJ2-1; TRBD2 matches 8 bases. Germline V CDR1 and CDR2: LGHNA, YSLEER. This CDR3 is built from 13 residues. Trimming cost V 1 base and J 14 bases; bases outside gene matches: 7. The CDR3 region has the DNA TGCGCCAGCAGCCAAGGGTTAGCGGGGAGTAAGTTCTTC. Its protein product is CASSQGLAGSKFF.